This TCR beta chain was profiled in a study of OX40 agonist ivuxolimab in advanced cancers. About the research overall: Patients took ivuxolimab, an agonistic anti-OX40 (CD134) antibody. Patients were around 83% male with ages roughly 23 to 90, mean about 54.

Systemic immunosuppression or a history of autoimmune disease excluded patients. Baseline, cycle 4 day 1, and cycle 7 day 1 were the blood sampling points. Libraries were prepared by immunoSEQ multiplex PCR; TCRdb keeps only in-frame clonotypes and omits some of them. The sample includes about 46,000 clones, around nine tenths of them seen just once. The CDR3 extends over 16 amino acids. CDR1 MNHEY and CDR2 SVGAGI come from the germline V gene. The V gene lost 0 bases and the J gene lost 0 bases, with 9 bases spanning the gap. The chain combines TRBV6-5 with TRBJ2-1, with D uncertain. The TCR comes from an adult with an advanced solid tumor such as melanoma, head and neck, liver or kidney cancer. Sequencing used CD4+ or CD8+ T cells sorted from blood, obtained in a trial of the OX40 agonist ivuxolimab. The CDR3 DNA sequence: TGTGCCAGCAGTTACTCGCAGATTTTCTCCTACAATGAGCAGTTCTTC. Protein product: CASSYSQIFSYNEQFF.